These T cell receptor beta chains were read from a single sample in a study of cytomegalovirus exposure and HLA in healthy donors. Clones were read by immunoSEQ multiplex PCR, and TCRdb kept only the in-frame ones, dropping some. Recorded for this sample: roughly 42,000 clones. Sequencing was done on a sample of PBMCs. The receptors derive from a man aged 25 to 40 in good health and CMV-seronegative. Both conserved end residues are part of each CDR3. Each record gives: J gene, D gene, V gene, CDR3 protein, CDR3 DNA. A D gene is named only where the DNA matches it firmly.

j_gene: TRBJ2-2; d_gene: TRBD1; v_gene: TRBV6-5; CDR3aa: CASRGQGGTGELFF; CDR3nt: TGTGCCAGCAGGGGACAGGGGGGCACCGGGGAGCTGTTTTTT
j_gene: TRBJ1-2; d_gene: -; v_gene: TRBV6-5; CDR3aa: CASRSAGGSNYGYTF; CDR3nt: TGTGCCAGCAGATCCGCGGGGGGTTCTAACTATGGCTACACCTTC
j_gene: TRBJ2-7; d_gene: TRBD2; v_gene: TRBV5-1; CDR3aa: CASSLAAGAGGYEQYF; CDR3nt: TGCGCCAGCAGCTTGGCCGCGGGGGCGGGGGGGTACGAGCAGTACTTC
j_gene: TRBJ1-2; d_gene: -; v_gene: TRBV6-5; CDR3aa: CASREVKANYGYTF; CDR3nt: TGTGCCAGCCGTGAGGTTAAAGCTAACTATGGCTACACCTTC
j_gene: TRBJ1-1; d_gene: TRBD1; v_gene: TRBV30; CDR3aa: CAWSWGQGDLNTEAFF; CDR3nt: TGTGCCTGGAGTTGGGGACAGGGGGATCTGAACACTGAAGCTTTCTTT
j_gene: TRBJ2-7; d_gene: TRBD2; v_gene: TRBV4-1; CDR3aa: CASSQTSGDYEQYF; CDR3nt: TGCGCCAGCAGCCAAACTAGCGGGGACTACGAGCAGTACTTC
j_gene: TRBJ1-1; d_gene: -; v_gene: TRBV4-1; CDR3aa: CASSQELATEAFF; CDR3nt: TGCGCCAGCAGCCAAGAGCTGGCAACTGAAGCTTTCTTT
j_gene: TRBJ2-4; d_gene: TRBD2; v_gene: TRBV2; CDR3aa: CASSGLAGGVAKNIQYF; CDR3nt: TGTGCCAGCAGTGGACTAGCGGGAGGTGTAGCCAAAAACATTCAGTACTTC
j_gene: TRBJ2-1; d_gene: TRBD2; v_gene: TRBV30; CDR3aa: CAWSVAASGGNEQFF; CDR3nt: TGTGCCTGGAGTGTAGCGGCTAGCGGGGGCAATGAGCAGTTCTTC
j_gene: TRBJ2-2; d_gene: -; v_gene: TRBV7-2; CDR3aa: CASSLGGTGELFF; CDR3nt: TGTGCCAGCAGCCTAGGCGGGACCGGGGAGCTGTTTTTT
j_gene: TRBJ1-2; d_gene: -; v_gene: TRBV4-3; CDR3aa: CASSQEAGWVGGYTF; CDR3nt: TGCGCCAGCAGCCAAGAGGCGGGATGGGTCGGTGGCTACACCTTC
j_gene: TRBJ2-7; d_gene: TRBD2; v_gene: TRBV7-9; CDR3aa: CASSLTTSGKFYEQYF; CDR3nt: TGTGCCAGCAGCTTAACAACTAGCGGGAAGTTCTACGAGCAGTACTTC
j_gene: TRBJ1-1; d_gene: TRBD1; v_gene: TRBV15; CDR3aa: CATSRGRRGLREAFF; CDR3nt: TGTGCCACCAGCAGAGGCCGAAGGGGGCTTAGGGAAGCTTTCTTT
j_gene: TRBJ2-3; d_gene: -; v_gene: TRBV19; CDR3aa: CASSMVRATTDTQYF; CDR3nt: TGTGCCAGTAGTATGGTCAGGGCCACCACAGATACGCAGTATTTT
j_gene: TRBJ2-1; d_gene: -; v_gene: TRBV20-1; CDR3aa: CSARTSQIF; CDR3nt: TGCAGTGCTAGAACTAGCCAGATCTTC
j_gene: TRBJ1-4; d_gene: TRBD1; v_gene: TRBV30; CDR3aa: CAGSGGQGVGEKLFF; CDR3nt: TGTGCCGGGAGTGGGGGACAGGGGGTAGGCGAAAAACTGTTTTTT
j_gene: TRBJ1-2; d_gene: TRBD1; v_gene: TRBV4-2; CDR3aa: CASSHSDRGNGYTF; CDR3nt: TGTGCCAGCAGCCACTCTGACAGGGGGAATGGCTACACCTTC
j_gene: TRBJ2-1; d_gene: -; v_gene: TRBV6-5; CDR3aa: CASSATRSGEQFF; CDR3nt: TGTGCCAGCAGTGCCACTAGGAGCGGTGAGCAGTTCTTC
j_gene: TRBJ2-7; d_gene: -; v_gene: TRBV30; CDR3aa: CAWSSLGSPWRGYEQYF; CDR3nt: TGTGCCTGGAGTTCCCTCGGGAGCCCTTGGAGGGGCTACGAGCAGTACTTC
j_gene: TRBJ1-4; d_gene: -; v_gene: TRBV30; CDR3aa: CAWSVQGRGEKLFF; CDR3nt: TGTGCCTGGAGTGTACAGGGAAGGGGTGAAAAACTGTTTTTT
j_gene: TRBJ1-6; d_gene: -; v_gene: TRBV9; CDR3aa: CASSVGPTGRDSPLHF; CDR3nt: TGTGCCAGCAGCGTAGGACCAACCGGGCGGGACTCACCCCTCCACTTT
j_gene: TRBJ2-7; d_gene: TRBD1; v_gene: TRBV29-1; CDR3aa: CSGTGQGIEQYF; CDR3nt: TGCAGCGGGACGGGACAGGGCATCGAGCAGTACTTC
j_gene: TRBJ2-1; d_gene: -; v_gene: TRBV11-2; CDR3aa: CASSSVVLDSEQFF; CDR3nt: TGTGCCAGCAGCTCGGTCGTACTAGACTCGGAGCAGTTCTTC
j_gene: TRBJ1-6; d_gene: -; v_gene: TRBV19; CDR3aa: CASSISGKDSPLHF; CDR3nt: TGTGCCAGTAGTATATCAGGGAAGGATTCACCCCTCCACTTT